This T cell receptor beta chain was captured in a study of T cell repertoires in cytomegalovirus infection. As for this clonotype: Its matching antigen is unknown.

TCRdb re-derived calls from the reads in MiXCR, one entry per CDR3 protein. The table lists some 940,000 distinct CDR3 sequences, 31% of them singletons. CDR1 and CDR2 (germline): MDHEN, SYDVKM. The CDR3 covers 20 residues. The J segment lost 2 bases and the V segment lost 8 bases, leaving 19 bases of the junction unmatched. The source of this sequence is a human donor in good health (CMV status not recorded). Some clones in this sample may be carry-over from other donors' samples. The chain combines TRBV28 with TRBJ2-2, with 11 positions matching TRBD2. The starting material was cultured CD8+ T cells from PBMCs, obtained from culture after CMV antigen stimulation. The CDR3 DNA is TGTGCCAGCGAACAGGGGGCGATAATAGCGGGGGGGCAAAACACCGGGGAGCTGTTTTTT. Protein: CASEQGAIIAGGQNTGELFF.